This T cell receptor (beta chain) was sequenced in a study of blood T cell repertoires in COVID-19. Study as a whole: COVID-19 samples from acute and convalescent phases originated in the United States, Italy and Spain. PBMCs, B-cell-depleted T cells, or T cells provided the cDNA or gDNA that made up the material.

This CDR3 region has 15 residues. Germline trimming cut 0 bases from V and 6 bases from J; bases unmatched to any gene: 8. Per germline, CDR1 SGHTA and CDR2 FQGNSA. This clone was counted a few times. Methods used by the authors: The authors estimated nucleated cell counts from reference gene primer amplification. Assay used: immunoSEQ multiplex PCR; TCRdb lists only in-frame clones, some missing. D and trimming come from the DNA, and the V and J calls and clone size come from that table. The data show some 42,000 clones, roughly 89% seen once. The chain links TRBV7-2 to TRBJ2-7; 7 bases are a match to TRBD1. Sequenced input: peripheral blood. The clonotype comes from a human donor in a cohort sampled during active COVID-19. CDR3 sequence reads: CASSLAPDREGEQYF. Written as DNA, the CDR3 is TGTGCCAGCAGCTTAGCGCCCGACAGGGAAGGCGAGCAGTACTTC.